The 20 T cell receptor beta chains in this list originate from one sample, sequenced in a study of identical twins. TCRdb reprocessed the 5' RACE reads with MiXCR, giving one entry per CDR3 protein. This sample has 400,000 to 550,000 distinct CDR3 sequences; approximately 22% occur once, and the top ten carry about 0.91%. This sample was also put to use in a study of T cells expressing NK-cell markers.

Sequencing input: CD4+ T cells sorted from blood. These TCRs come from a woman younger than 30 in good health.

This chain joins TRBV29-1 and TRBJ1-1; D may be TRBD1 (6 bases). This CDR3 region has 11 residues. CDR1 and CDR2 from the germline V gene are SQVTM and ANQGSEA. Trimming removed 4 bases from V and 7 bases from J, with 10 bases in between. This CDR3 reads CSVGVGGEAFF. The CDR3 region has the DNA TGCAGCGTTGGCGTAGGGGGTGAAGCTTTCTTT.

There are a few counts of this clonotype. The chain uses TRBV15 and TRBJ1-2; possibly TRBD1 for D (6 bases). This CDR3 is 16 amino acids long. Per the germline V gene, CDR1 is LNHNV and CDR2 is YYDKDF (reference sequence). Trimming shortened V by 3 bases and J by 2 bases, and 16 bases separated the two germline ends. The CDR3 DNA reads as TGTGCCACCAGCAGTTACCGGGACACTGCGAACTATGGCTACACCTTC. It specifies CATSSYRDTANYGYTF.

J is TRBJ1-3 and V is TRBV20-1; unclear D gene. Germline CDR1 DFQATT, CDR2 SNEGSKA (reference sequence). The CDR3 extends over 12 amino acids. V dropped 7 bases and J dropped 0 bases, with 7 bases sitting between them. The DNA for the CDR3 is TGCAGTGTACTCCACTCTGGAAACACCATATATTTT. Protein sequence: CSVLHSGNTIYF.

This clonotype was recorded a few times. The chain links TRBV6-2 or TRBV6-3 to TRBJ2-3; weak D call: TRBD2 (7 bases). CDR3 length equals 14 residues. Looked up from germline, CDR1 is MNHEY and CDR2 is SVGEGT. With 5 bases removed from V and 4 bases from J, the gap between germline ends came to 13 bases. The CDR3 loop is CASSRRGAPDTQYF. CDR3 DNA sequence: TGTGCCAGCAGTAGACGGGGGGCCCCAGATACGCAGTATTTT.

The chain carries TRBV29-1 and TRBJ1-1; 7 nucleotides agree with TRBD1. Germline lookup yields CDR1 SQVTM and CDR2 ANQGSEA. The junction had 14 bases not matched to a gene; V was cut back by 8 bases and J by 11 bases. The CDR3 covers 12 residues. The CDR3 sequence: CSTKIDRDEAFF. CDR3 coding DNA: TGCAGCACCAAGATCGACAGGGATGAGGCTTTCTTT. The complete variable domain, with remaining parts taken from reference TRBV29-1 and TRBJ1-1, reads SAVISQKPSRDICQRGTSLTIQCQVDSQVTMMFWYRQQPGQSLTLIATANQGSEATYESGFVIDKFPISRPNLTFSTLTVSNMSPEDSSIYLCSTKIDRDEAFFGQGTRLTVV.

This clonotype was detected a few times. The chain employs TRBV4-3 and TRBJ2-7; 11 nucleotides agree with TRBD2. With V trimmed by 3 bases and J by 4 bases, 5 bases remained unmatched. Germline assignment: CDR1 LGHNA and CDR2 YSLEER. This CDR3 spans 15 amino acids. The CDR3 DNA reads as TGCGCCAGCAGCCAGAAACTAGCGGGGGATTACGAGCAGTACTTC. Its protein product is CASSQKLAGDYEQYF.

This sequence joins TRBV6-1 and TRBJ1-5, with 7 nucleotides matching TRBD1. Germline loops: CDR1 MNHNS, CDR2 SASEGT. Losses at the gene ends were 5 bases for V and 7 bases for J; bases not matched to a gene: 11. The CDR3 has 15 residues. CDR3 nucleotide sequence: TGTGCCAGCAGTAAGCATCGGACAGGCGACCAGCCCCAGCATTTT. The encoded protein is CASSKHRTGDQPQHF.

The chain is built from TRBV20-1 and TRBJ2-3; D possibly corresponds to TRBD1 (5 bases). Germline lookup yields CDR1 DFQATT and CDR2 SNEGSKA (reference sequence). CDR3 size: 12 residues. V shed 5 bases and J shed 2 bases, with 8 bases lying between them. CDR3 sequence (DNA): TGCAGTGCTGAGGACAACACAGATACGCAGTATTTT. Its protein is CSAEDNTDTQYF.

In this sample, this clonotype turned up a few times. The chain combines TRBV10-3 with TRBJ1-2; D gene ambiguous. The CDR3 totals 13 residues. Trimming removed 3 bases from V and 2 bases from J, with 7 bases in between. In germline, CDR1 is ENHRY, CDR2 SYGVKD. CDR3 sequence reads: CAISDVINYGYTF. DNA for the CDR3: TGTGCCATCAGTGACGTGATAAACTATGGCTACACCTTC.

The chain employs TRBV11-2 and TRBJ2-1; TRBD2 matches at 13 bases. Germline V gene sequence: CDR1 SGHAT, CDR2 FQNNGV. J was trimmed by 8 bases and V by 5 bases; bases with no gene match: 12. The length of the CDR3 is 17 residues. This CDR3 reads CASSTIGLAGVAHEQFF. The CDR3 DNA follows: TGTGCCAGCAGCACCATCGGACTAGCGGGAGTAGCGCATGAGCAGTTCTTC.

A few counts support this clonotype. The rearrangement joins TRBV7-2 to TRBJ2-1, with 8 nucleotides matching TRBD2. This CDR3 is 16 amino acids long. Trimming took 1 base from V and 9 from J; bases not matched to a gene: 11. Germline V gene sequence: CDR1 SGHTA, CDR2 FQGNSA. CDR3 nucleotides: TGTGCCAGCAGCTTAGTGGGGACTAGTTTTTGGATTGAGCAGTTCTTC. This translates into CASSLVGTSFWIEQFF.

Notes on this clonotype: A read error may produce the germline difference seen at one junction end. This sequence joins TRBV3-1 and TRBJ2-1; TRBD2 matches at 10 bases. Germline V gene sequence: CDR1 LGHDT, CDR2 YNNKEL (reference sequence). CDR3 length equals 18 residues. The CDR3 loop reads CASCHSRRAGGRYNEQFF. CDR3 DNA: TGTGCCAGCTGCCACTCGAGGCGAGCGGGAGGGCGCTACAATGAGCAGTTCTTC.

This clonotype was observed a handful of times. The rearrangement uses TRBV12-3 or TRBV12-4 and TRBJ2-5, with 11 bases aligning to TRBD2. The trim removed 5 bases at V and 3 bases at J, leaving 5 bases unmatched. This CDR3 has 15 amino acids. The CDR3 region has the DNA TGTGCCAGCAGTGCTAGCGGGGGGAGTAAAGAGACCCAGTACTTC. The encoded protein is CASSASGGSKETQYF.

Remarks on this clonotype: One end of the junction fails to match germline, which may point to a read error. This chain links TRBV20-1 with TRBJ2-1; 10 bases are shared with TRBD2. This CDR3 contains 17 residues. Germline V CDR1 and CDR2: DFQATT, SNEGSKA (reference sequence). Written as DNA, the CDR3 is TGCTGTGCTAGAGACCGAAAACGGACTAGCGGTTACAATGAGCAGTTCTTC. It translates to CCARDRKRTSGYNEQFF.

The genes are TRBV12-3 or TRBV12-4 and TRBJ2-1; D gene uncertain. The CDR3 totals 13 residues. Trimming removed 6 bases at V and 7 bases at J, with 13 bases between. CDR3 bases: TGTGCCAGCAGAACACTAAATGAAAATGAGCAGTTCTTC. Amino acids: CASRTLNENEQFF.

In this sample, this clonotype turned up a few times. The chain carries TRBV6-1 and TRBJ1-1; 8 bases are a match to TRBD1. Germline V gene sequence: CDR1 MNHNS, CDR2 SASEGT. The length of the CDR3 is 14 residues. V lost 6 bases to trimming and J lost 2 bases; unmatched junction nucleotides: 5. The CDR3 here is CASSRTGINTEAFF. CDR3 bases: TGTGCCAGCAGCCGGACAGGGATAAACACTGAAGCTTTCTTT.

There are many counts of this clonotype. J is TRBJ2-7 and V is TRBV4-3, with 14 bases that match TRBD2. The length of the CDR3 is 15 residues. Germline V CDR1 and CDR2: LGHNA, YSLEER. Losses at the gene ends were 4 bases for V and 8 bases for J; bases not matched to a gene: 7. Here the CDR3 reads CASSPGTSGSNKQYF. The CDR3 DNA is TGCGCCAGCAGCCCAGGGACTAGCGGGAGTAATAAGCAGTACTTC.

The CDR3 DNA is TGTGCCAGCAGCTTACGAGGTGGCTGGGACAGGGGGAGTAATGAGCAGTTCTTC. It yields the protein CASSLRGGWDRGSNEQFF. The rearrangement joins TRBV7-3 to TRBJ2-1; 11 bases align to TRBD1. V shed 2 bases, J shed 7 bases, and the junction held 13 bases outside the gene matches. The germline gives CDR1 SGHTA, CDR2 FQGTGA. This CDR3 spans 18 amino acids.

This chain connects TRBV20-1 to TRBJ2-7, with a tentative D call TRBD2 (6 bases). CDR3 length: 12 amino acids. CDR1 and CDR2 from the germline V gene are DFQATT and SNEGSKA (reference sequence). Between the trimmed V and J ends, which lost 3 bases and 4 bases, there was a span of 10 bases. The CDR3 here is CSASGSVYEQYF. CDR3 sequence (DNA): TGCAGTGCTAGCGGGAGCGTATACGAGCAGTACTTC.

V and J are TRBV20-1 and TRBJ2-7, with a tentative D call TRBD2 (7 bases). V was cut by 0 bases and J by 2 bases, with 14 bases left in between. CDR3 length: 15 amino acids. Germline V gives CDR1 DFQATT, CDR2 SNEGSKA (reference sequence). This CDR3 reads CSAREGGGGAYEQYF. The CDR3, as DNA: TGCAGTGCTAGAGAAGGTGGGGGGGGCGCCTACGAGCAGTACTTC.